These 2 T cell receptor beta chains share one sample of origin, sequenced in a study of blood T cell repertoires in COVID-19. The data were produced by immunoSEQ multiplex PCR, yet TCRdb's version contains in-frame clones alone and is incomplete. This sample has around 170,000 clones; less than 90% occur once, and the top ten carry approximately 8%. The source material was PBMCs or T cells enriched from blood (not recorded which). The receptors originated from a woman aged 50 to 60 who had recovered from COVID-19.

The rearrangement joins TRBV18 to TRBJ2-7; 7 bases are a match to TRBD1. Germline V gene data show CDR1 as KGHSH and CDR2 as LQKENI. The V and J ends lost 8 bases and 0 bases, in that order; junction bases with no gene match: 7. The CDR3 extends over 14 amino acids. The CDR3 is CASGAGGTSYEQYF. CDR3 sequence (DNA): TGTGCCAGCGGGGCAGGGGGAACCTCCTACGAGCAGTACTTC. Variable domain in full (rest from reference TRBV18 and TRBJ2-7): NAGVMQNPRHLVRRRGQEARLRCSPMKGHSHVYWYRQLPEEGLKFMVYLQKENIIDESGMPKERFSAEFPKEGPSILRIQQVVRGDSAAYFCASGAGGTSYEQYFGPGTRLTVT.

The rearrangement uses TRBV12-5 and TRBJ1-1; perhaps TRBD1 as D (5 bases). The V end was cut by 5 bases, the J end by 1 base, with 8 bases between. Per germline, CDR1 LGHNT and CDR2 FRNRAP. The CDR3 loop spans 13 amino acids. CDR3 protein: CASGVRENTEAFF. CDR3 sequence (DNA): TGTGCTAGTGGTGTCAGGGAGAACACTGAAGCTTTCTTT. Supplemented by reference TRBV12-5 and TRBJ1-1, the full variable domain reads DARVTQTPRHKVTEMGQEVTMRCQPILGHNTVFWYRQTMMQGLELLAYFRNRAPLDDSGMPKDRFSAEMPDATLATLKIQPSEPRDSAVYFCASGVRENTEAFFGQGTRLTVV.